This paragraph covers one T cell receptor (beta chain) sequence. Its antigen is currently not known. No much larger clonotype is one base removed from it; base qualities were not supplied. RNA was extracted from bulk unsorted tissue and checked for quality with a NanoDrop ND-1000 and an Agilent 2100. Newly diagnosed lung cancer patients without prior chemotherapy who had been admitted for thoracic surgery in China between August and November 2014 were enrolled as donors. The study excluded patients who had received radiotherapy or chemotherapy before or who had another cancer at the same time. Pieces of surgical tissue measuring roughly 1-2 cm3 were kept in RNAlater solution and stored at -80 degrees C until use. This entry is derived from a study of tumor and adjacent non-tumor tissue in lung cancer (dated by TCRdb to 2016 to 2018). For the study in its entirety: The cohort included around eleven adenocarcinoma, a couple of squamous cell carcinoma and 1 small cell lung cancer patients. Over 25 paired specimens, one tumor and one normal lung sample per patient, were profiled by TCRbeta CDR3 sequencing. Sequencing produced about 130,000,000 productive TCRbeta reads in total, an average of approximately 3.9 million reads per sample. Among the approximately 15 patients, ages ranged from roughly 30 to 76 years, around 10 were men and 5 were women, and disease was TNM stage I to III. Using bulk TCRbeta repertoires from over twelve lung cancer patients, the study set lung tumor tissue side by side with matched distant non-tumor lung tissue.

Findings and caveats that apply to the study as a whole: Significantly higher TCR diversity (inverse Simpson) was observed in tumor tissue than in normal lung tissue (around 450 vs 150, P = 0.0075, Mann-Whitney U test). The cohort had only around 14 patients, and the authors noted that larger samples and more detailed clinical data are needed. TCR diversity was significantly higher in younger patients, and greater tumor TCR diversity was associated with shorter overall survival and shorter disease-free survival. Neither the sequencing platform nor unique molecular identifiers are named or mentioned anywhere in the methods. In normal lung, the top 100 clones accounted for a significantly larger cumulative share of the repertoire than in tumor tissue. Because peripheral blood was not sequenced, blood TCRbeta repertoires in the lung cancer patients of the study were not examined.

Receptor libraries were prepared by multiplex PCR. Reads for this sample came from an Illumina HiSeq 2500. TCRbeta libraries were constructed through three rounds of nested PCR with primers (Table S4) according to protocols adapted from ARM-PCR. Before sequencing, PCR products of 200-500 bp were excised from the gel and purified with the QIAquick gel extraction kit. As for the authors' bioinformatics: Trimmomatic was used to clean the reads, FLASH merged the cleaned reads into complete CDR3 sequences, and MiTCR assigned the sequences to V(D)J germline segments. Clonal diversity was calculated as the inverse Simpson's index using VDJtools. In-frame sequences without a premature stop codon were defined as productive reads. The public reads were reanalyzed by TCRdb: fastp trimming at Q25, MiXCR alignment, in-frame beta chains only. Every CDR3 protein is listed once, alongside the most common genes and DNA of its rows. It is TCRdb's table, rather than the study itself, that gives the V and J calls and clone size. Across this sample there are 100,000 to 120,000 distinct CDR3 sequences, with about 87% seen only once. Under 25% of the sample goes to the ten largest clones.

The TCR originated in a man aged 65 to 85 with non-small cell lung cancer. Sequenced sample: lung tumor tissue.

DNA sequence: TGTACCAACAGCTCAGAAGGTCAGGACCAAGAGACCCAGTACTTC. Its protein product is CTNSSEGQDQETQYF. This sequence uses TRBV11-2 and TRBJ2-5, with the D gene call left open. In the germline V gene, CDR1 corresponds to SGHAT and CDR2 to FQNNGV. The CDR3, from cysteine to phenylalanine, totals 15 residues. The sequence is cut down to CDR3 DNA, 45 bases in frame from base 1.